A selection of T cell receptor beta chains follows, all from one sample in a study of PD-L1 blockade in urothelial cancer. The data were produced by immunoSEQ multiplex PCR, yet TCRdb's version contains in-frame clones alone and is incomplete. The table lists about 70,000 clones, under 90% of them singletons. The specimen was PBMCs, collected around atezolizumab (anti-PD-L1) treatment. The receptor source for this set is a man aged 70-80 years with urothelial cancer. The CDR3 runs from the conserved cysteine through the conserved F or W. The D gene is left open where the match is weak. Clone size is shown for a subset of rows, as once, few, many or a class of expanded clone.

TRBV6-4	TRBJ2-4	NA	NA	CASSDWRTTGYF	TGTGCCAGCAGTGACTGGAGGACGACAGGGTACTTC
TRBV10-1	TRBJ2-1	TRBD2	NA	CASSKLAGARNEQFF	TGCGCCAGCAGTAAACTAGCGGGAGCTAGGAATGAGCAGTTCTTC
TRBV6-1	TRBJ2-5	TRBD1	NA	CASSVHRGLETQYF	TGTGCCAGCAGTGTCCACAGGGGGCTAGAGACCCAGTACTTC
TRBV28	TRBJ1-3	TRBD1	NA	CASMDRGRGHSGNTIYF	TGTGCCAGCATGGACAGGGGTCGTGGCCACTCTGGAAACACCATATATTTT
TRBV4-1	TRBJ2-3	TRBD2	NA	CASSQDLGGGGTDTQYF	TGCGCCAGCAGCCAAGATCTCGGCGGGGGGGGCACAGATACGCAGTATTTT
TRBV6-6	TRBJ2-7	NA	NA	CASSPQGYEQYF	TGTGCCAGCAGTCCTCAGGGCTACGAGCAGTACTTC
TRBV10-3	TRBJ2-1	TRBD2	NA	CAIRGTSGSYNEQFF	TGTGCCATCAGGGGGACTAGCGGCTCCTACAATGAGCAGTTCTTC
TRBV5-6	TRBJ1-3	TRBD1	NA	CASSFPGQGNPIYF	TGTGCCAGCAGCTTTCCAGGACAGGGCAACCCCATATATTTT
TRBV27	TRBJ2-7	TRBD2	few	CASSAGLTLGGQYF	TGTGCCAGCAGTGCGGGACTAACCCTAGGAGGGCAGTACTTC
TRBV19	TRBJ2-3	TRBD2	NA	CASSIATSGRDTQYF	TGTGCCAGTAGTATCGCGACTAGCGGGAGAGATACGCAGTATTTT
TRBV19	TRBJ2-7	TRBD1	few	CASSRGQGNPYEQYF	TGTGCCAGTAGTAGGGGACAGGGGAACCCCTACGAGCAGTACTTC
TRBV7-9	TRBJ1-6	NA	NA	CASSLQGNSPLHF	TGTGCCAGCAGCTTACAGGGGAATTCACCCCTCCACTTT
TRBV18	TRBJ1-1	TRBD1	NA	CASSPETGDSNTEAFF	TGTGCCAGCTCACCCGAGACAGGGGATTCGAACACTGAAGCTTTCTTT
TRBV9	TRBJ2-7	TRBD2	NA	CASSAALASSYEQYF	TGTGCCAGCAGCGCTGCACTAGCGTCGTCCTACGAGCAGTACTTC
TRBV12-5	TRBJ1-3	NA	NA	CASGLVQGAGNTIYF	TGTGCTAGTGGTTTGGTACAGGGCGCTGGAAACACCATATATTTT
TRBV6-1	TRBJ2-7	NA	few	CASSAGGGYEQYF	TGTGCCAGCAGTGCGGGGGGCGGTTACGAGCAGTACTTC
TRBV4-1	TRBJ2-6	NA	few	CASSQEAASSGANVLTF	TGCGCCAGCAGCCAAGAGGCGGCAAGCTCTGGGGCCAACGTCCTGACTTTC